Below, one T cell receptor (beta chain) is given with its context. Data came from immunoSEQ multiplex PCR; TCRdb stores just in-frame clones and leaves some out. The sample has about 2 million clones; 85% to 95% are singletons. Trimming took off 6 bases at V and 0 bases at J, with 11 bases between the two ends. Germline values: CDR1 MNHNS, CDR2 SASEGT. This CDR3 is built from 14 residues. These data originate in a study of shared clonotypes between healthy human individuals. Specimen: naive CD4+ T cells sorted from blood. Subset given: CD45RA+ positively selected. The chain has TRBV6-1 and TRBJ1-2; D gene unclear. The TCR originated in a young man in good health. CDR3 DNA: TGTGCCAGCAGGGAGGCGGAGGCTAACTATGGCTACACCTTC. Protein product: CASREAEANYGYTF.